This T cell receptor (beta chain) was recorded in a study of long-term antiretroviral therapy in people with HIV (dated by TCRdb to the early 2020s). Background on the whole study: The earliest samples were collected about a decade before the 2015 WHO recommendation for immediate ART, when ART was typically delayed until CD4 counts fell. This retrospective serial study examined whether starting ART and sustained HIV suppression were associated with changes in the composition and diversity of the TRB repertoire in peripheral blood. From some 33 adults with confirmed HIV infection, the cohort provided fewer than 200 cryopreserved PBMC samples, gathered serially across a mean of around six years (range 1-12). Of the roughly 30 participants with HIV, approximately twelve were female. No cross-contamination during QIAcube processing was seen in test extractions of a monoclonal T-cell line run alongside 33 polyclonal samples.

From V the trimming removes 4 bases and from J it removes 9 bases, while the gene matches leave 3 bases of the junction unaccounted for. There are 12 amino acids in the CDR3, from cysteine to phenylalanine inclusive. Of the read, only the CDR3 DNA is kept; its 36 bases are in frame from base 1. CDR1 KGHSH and CDR2 LQKENI were looked up in the germline V gene. Points on this clone: The antigen this receptor binds is unknown. No clone much larger than this one lies a single base away; base qualities are absent.

The immunoSEQ hsTCRB v3.0 assay was used at survey level resolution to sequence the TRB variable region. The target sequencing depth for TRB was about 40,000-55,000 T-cell genomes per sample. An Illumina MiSeq with a v3 150-cycle kit was used to sequence the pooled TRB libraries. On the study's bioinformatics: Analysis of repertoires was carried out in R inside a reproducible Nextflow workflow spanning QC, data transformation and analysis. LymphoSeq2, an R package for exploring AIRR-Seq data, was used to implement the custom analyses. Four samples that yielded fewer than 5000 total TRB sequences were excluded, so that 150 to 200 HIV repertoires were analyzed. Of the 188 retained HIV repertoires, roughly 61 were collected before and more than 120 after ART initiation. Each repertoire was downsampled to 5000 TRB nucleotide sequences, and summary statistics were averaged across 100 downsampling iterations. The analysis kept only TRB sequences whose CDR3 regions were at least seven amino acids long. Diversity was assessed using a clonality score derived from Shannon entropy and using the Gini coefficient. In the repertoire networks, any two of the top 5000 CDR3 amino acid sequences were linked whenever the two sequences differed by an edit distance of one. For TRB CDR3 amino acid sequences, GLIPH2 was used to predict antigen specificity groups and MHC restriction. CDR3 amino acid sequences were matched against VDJdb and McPAS-TCR to flag known CMV, EBV, HIV or tissue antigen associations. Pre-ART, post-ART and control groups were compared with Wilcoxon signed-rank tests and Holm-Bonferroni correction. Held by TCRdb, this immuneACCESS table contains in-frame sequences only and omits some clones. Under half of the omission traces to an unresolved V gene where checked; the cause of the rest is unknown. V and J calls and clone size are given by that table; D and trimming were obtained from the DNA. This sample holds 30,000 to 50,000 clones; approximately 86% were observed only once. 3.5% to 5% of the sample lies in the top ten.

The investigation overall reported the following: At every time point, the repertoire was dominated by expanded TRB clones first identified before ART initiation, although this dominance fluctuated and, in many PLHIV, declined after ART. Owing to limited PBMC availability, only the TCR beta chain was sequenced, without alpha chain pairing. Inferences about post-ART repertoire changes were limited because no data were available on ART adherence, viral resistance or therapy changes. The samples span the years 2004 to 2017, and the ART regimens used may be less effective than current regimens. Because pre-ART samples had limited cell numbers, unsorted PBMC were profiled rather than sorted CD4+ and CD8+ T cells. CDR3 length ranges in HIV repertoires were narrower than in controls, and network structure suggested an antigen-experienced repertoire with only a slight naive shift after ART. Starting ART was linked to a significant rise in TRB diversity, yet even with long-term ART the diversity remained significantly lower than in transplant donor controls.

Inclusion was restricted to participants for whom at least one PBMC sample before ART initiation and at least two post-ART samples were available. All participants with HIV were treated in the United States of America. Before DNA extraction, cryopreserved samples of roughly 0.95-10 million PBMC were thawed and washed. At the time of the earliest PBMC sample, participants with HIV were aged between about 20 and 60 years. Each participant contributed PBMC samples from 1-4 timepoints before ART initiation and 2-8 timepoints after ART initiation, with a median of 7 samples. For every participant, serial HIV viral load, CD4+ T-cell count, ART history and demographic data were obtained. Genomic DNA was extracted from unsorted PBMC with a Qiagen kit on a QIAcube, processed in batches of 12 samples.

This sequence originates from a woman aged 18-29 years with HIV. Material: unsorted PBMCs, obtained just before starting antiretroviral therapy. The chain is assembled from TRBV18 and TRBJ2-1; 7 middle bases align to TRBD2. DNA sequence: TGTGCCAGCTCACGGGGGGAGGGTGAGCAGTTCTTC. The translation is CASSRGEGEQFF.